These T cell receptor beta chains were read from a single sample in a study of blood T cell repertoires in COVID-19. The table came from immunoSEQ multiplex PCR; TCRdb's copy has only in-frame clones and leaves some out. Of about 390,000 clones in the sample, approximately 89% are singletons; the top ten hold 2% to 2.5%. Sequencing input: peripheral blood. The receptors shown here come from a woman aged 60-75 years with COVID-19, enrolled during active disease. Each CDR3 is given with its conserved first and last residue. The D gene is left open where the match is weak. Some rows have no size entry. The others give once, few or many, or a class for an expanded clone.

>TRBJ2-5|TRBV5-1|NA|NA
TGCGCCAGCAGCCCGATACAGGGCCGGGAGACCCAGTACTTC
CASSPIQGRETQYF
>TRBJ2-3|TRBV11-3|NA|NA
TGTGCCAGCAGCTTAGTCTCCCCCTTTCCAGGTGTTGAACGCACAGATACGCAGTATTTT
CASSLVSPFPGVERTDTQYF
>TRBJ2-7|TRBV30|TRBD1|NA
TGTGCCTGGAGGGGGACAGGCCGCTCCTACGAGCAGTACTTC
CAWRGTGRSYEQYF
>TRBJ1-1|TRBV9|TRBD1|once
TGTGCCAGCAGCGCAAGACAGGGAGGAGTGGGTGAAGCTTTCTTT
CASSARQGGVGEAFF
>TRBJ2-7|TRBV6-5|TRBD1|once
TGTGCCAGTGACGGACAGGGCTCCTACGAGCAGTACTTC
CASDGQGSYEQYF
>TRBJ2-7|TRBV28|TRBD1|NA
TGTGCCAGCAGTTTAGGCGGTGAGGGGGCGAAGGAGCAGTACTTC
CASSLGGEGAKEQYF
>TRBJ2-7|TRBV19|TRBD1|NA
TGTGCCAGTAGTCGACAGGGCACAACCTACGAGCAGTACTTC
CASSRQGTTYEQYF
>TRBJ2-3|TRBV28|TRBD1|NA
TGTGCCAGCAGCCCAGGGGGCTCGGGCACAGATACGCAGTATTTT
CASSPGGSGTDTQYF
>TRBJ2-1|TRBV12-3/TRBV12-4|NA|NA
TGTGCCAGCAGTTTCCTTAGTGGTGAGCAGTTCTTC
CASSFLSGEQFF
>TRBJ2-7|TRBV5-1|NA|NA
TGCGCCAGCAGCTTGATTCGGGGAACCTACGAGCAGTACTTC
CASSLIRGTYEQYF
>TRBJ2-7|TRBV5-6|NA|NA
TGTGCCAGCAGGGTAATTAGGGGTGAAGGCTCCTACGAGCAGTACTTC
CASRVIRGEGSYEQYF
>TRBJ1-1|TRBV13|NA|NA
TGTGCCAGCAGCGAGTTAGGGAGGAACACTGAAGCTTTCTTT
CASSELGRNTEAFF
>TRBJ1-4|TRBV5-1|TRBD1|once
TGCGCCAGCAGCCAAGGGACAGGATATGAAAAACTGTTTTTT
CASSQGTGYEKLFF
>TRBJ1-6|TRBV28|NA|NA
TGTGCCAGCCGGGGGAGTAGGGCCCAAGGTTCACCCCTCCACTTT
CASRGSRAQGSPLHF
>TRBJ1-2|TRBV19|TRBD1|NA
TGTGCCAGTACCACATCGGACAGGGGGCAGGTCGGCTACACCTTC
CASTTSDRGQVGYTF
>TRBJ2-5|TRBV9|NA|NA
TGTGCCAGCAGCGTAGATGAAGGGGTCTGGGGGCCGGAGACCCAGTACTTC
CASSVDEGVWGPETQYF
>TRBJ1-3|TRBV19|NA|NA
TGTGCCAGTAGTAGGCAAAACTCTGGAAACACCATATATTTT
CASSRQNSGNTIYF
>TRBJ1-2|TRBV3-1/TRBV3-2|TRBD1|NA
TGTGCCAGCAGCCATCAGGGGGACTATGGCTACACCTTC
CASSHQGDYGYTF
>TRBJ1-1|TRBV2|NA|NA
TGTGCCAGCCTCCGGAGGGGAACTGAAGCTTTCTTT
CASLRRGTEAFF
>TRBJ1-1|TRBV7-3|NA|NA
TGTGCCAGCAGCTTTAGCGGGTCTTCTGAAGCTTTCTTT
CASSFSGSSEAFF
>TRBJ2-2|TRBV5-1|NA|NA
TGCGCCAGCAGCGCTGACAGTTTCGGCGGGGAGCTGTTTTTT
CASSADSFGGELFF
>TRBJ2-1|TRBV5-6|TRBD2|NA
TGTGCCAGCAGCATAATAGCGGGGGGGCTTGGTGAGCAGTTCTTC
CASSIIAGGLGEQFF
>TRBJ1-2|TRBV27|TRBD1|NA
TGTGCCAGCAGAAGGACAGGGGTATTCTATGGCTACACCTTC
CASRRTGVFYGYTF
>TRBJ1-2|TRBV6-1|NA|few
TGTGCCAGCAGTGAAGCTCGTAGCTACACCTTC
CASSEARSYTF
>TRBJ2-6|TRBV28|NA|NA
TGTGCCAGCAGTCCCTCCCTGTCTGGGGCCAACGTCCTGACTTTC
CASSPSLSGANVLTF
>TRBJ1-1|TRBV5-1|NA|few
TGCGCCAGCAGCTTGGATAGACAGTTTGAGGATGGCACTGAAGCTTTCTTT
CASSLDRQFEDGTEAFF
>TRBJ1-1|TRBV12-3/TRBV12-4|NA|NA
TGTGCCAGCAGGCTTACACATAACACTGAAGCTTTCTTT
CASRLTHNTEAFF
>TRBJ2-6|TRBV7-8|NA|NA
TGTGCCAGCAGCTCTAAGGGGTATGGGGCCAACGTCCTGACTTTC
CASSSKGYGANVLTF
>TRBJ2-5|TRBV18|NA|NA
TGTGCCAGCTCACCGCCAGGCAACCAAGAGACCCAGTACTTC
CASSPPGNQETQYF
>TRBJ1-1|TRBV5-1|TRBD1|NA
TGCGCCAGCACCACGGACAGGGGGAACACTGAAGCTTTCTTT
CASTTDRGNTEAFF
>TRBJ2-1|TRBV15|TRBD2|once
TGTGCCACCCGACTAGCGGGGGGGCCGGTCGATGAGCAGTTCTTC
CATRLAGGPVDEQFF